This T cell receptor beta chain was profiled in a study of cytomegalovirus exposure and HLA in healthy donors. V lost 3 bases and J lost 2; bases outside the gene matches: 5. CDR1 is LNHDA, CDR2 SQIVND, per germline (reference sequence). The length of the CDR3 is 15 residues. On this clone: The antigen is unknown.

Study-wide points: According to an earlier analysis, most TCR beta V segments yielded productive rearrangements about 87% or about 30% of the time. Apparent HLA restriction characterized most CMV-associated TCR beta chains in a later analysis.

Primers included in the PCR were 60 Vbeta and 13 Jbeta primers. The method was immunoSEQ multiplex PCR; TCRdb's version includes in-frame clones alone and lacks a portion of them. The data hold 100,000 to 150,000 clones, with 83% observed a single time. At sampling all donors were nominally healthy, likely with unrecorded immune exposures. The genes are TRBV19 and TRBJ2-7, with TRBD2 identical over 9 bases. Sequences were obtained from PBMCs. The clonotype was recovered from a woman in her forties in good health and CMV-seropositive. The DNA of the CDR3 is TGTGCCAGTAGTATGGGTCGCGGGAGGGCCTACGAGCAGTACTTC. Translation gives CASSMGRGRAYEQYF.